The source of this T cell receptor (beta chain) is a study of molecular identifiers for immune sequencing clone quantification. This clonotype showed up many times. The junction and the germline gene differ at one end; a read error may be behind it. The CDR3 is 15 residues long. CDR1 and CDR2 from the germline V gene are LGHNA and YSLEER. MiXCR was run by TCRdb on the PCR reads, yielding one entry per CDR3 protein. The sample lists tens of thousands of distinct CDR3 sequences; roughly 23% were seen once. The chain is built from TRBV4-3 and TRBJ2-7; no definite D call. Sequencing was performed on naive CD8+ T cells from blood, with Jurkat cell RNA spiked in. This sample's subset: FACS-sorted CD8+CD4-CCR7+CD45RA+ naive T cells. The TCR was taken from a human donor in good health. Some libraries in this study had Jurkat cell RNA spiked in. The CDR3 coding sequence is TGCGCCAGCAGCCAAGCGCGGAGAGGATCCTCCGAGCAGTACTTC. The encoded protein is CASSQARRGSSEQYF.